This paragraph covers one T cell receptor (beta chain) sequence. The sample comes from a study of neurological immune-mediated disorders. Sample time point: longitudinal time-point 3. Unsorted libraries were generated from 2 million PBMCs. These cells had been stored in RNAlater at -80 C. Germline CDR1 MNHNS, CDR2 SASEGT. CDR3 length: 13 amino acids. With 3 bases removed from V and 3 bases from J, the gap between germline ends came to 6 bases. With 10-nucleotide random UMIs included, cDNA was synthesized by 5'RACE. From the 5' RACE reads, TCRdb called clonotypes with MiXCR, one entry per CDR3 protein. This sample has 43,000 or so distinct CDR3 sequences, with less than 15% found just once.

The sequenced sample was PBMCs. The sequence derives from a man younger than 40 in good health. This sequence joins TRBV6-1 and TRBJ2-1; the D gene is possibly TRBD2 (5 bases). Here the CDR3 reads CASSDGIYNEQFF. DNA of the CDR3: TGTGCCAGCAGTGACGGGATCTACAATGAGCAGTTCTTC.